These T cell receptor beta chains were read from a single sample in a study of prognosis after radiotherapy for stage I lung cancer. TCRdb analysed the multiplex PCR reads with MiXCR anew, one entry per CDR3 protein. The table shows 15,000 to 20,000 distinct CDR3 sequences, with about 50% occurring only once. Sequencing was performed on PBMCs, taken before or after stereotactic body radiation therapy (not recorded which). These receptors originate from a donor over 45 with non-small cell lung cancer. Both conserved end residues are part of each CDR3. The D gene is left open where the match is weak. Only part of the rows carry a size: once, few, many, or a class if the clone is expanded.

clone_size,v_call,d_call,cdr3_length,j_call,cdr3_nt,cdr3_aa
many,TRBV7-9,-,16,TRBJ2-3,TGTGCCAGCAGCTTAGTCTCAGCGGTTCTCACAGATACGCAGTATTTT,CASSLVSAVLTDTQYF
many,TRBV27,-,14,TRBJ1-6,TGTGCCAGCAGTTTTCGGCAGGATAATTCACCCCTCCACTTT,CASSFRQDNSPLHF
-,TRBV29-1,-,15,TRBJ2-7,TGCAGCGTTGAAGAGGATCGGGAGTCTAGGGGGTATCAGTACTTC,CSVEEDRESRGYQYF
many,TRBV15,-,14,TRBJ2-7,TGTGCCACCAGCAGAGATAGCTTTTCTTACGAGCAGTACTTC,CATSRDSFSYEQYF
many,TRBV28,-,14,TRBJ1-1,TGTGCCAGCAGTTTATTACCCGGGTCCACTGAAGCTTTCTTT,CASSLLPGSTEAFF
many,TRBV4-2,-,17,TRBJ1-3,TGTGCCAGCAGCCAGGGGGGACGGGGGACGAGAGGAAACACCATATATTTT,CASSQGGRGTRGNTIYF
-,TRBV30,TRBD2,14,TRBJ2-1,TGTGCCGGCGGGACTAGCGGGAGCTACAATGAGCAGTTCTTC,CAGGTSGSYNEQFF
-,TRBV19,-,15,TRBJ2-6,TGTGCCAGTAGTGTCCAGGGTTCTGGGGCCAACGTCCTTACTTTC,CASSVQGSGANVLTF
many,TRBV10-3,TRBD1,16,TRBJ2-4,TGTGCCATCAGTAAATCGGACAGGGGGGTCAAAAACATTCAGTACTTC,CAISKSDRGVKNIQYF
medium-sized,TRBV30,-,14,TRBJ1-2,TGTGCCTGGAGTTCTGGGCAGGCTAACTATGGCTACACCTTC,CAWSSGQANYGYTF
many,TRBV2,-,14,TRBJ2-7,TGTGCCAGCAGTGTTCTGGGCTCCTCGGGGGAGCAGTACTTC,CASSVLGSSGEQYF
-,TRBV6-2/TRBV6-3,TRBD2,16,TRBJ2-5,TGTGCCAGCAGTGGGGGACTATTCCAGAGACAGGAGACCCAGTACTTC,CASSGGLFQRQETQYF
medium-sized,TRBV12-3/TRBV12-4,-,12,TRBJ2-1,TGTGCCAGCAGACCAGGGTTCGGTGAGCAGTTCTTC,CASRPGFGEQFF
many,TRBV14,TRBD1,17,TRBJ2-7,TGTGCCAGCAGCCAAGATCGTCGGCAGGGGGAATCCTACGAGCAGTACTTC,CASSQDRRQGESYEQYF
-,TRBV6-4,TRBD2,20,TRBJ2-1,TGTGCCAGCAGTGAGTTGGCAGGACTAGCGCGTAGACCTAAGTACAATGAGCAGTTCTTC,CASSELAGLARRPKYNEQFF
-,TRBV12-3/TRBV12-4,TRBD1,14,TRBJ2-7,TGTGCCAGCAGTCCCTCGGGACAGTCCTACGAGCAGTACTTC,CASSPSGQSYEQYF
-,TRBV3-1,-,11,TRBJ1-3,TGTGCCAGCAGCGTGGCGGACACCATATATTTT,CASSVADTIYF
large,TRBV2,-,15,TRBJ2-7,TGTGCCAGCAGTGAGGGGTCAGACCTTCACTACGAGCAGTACTTC,CASSEGSDLHYEQYF
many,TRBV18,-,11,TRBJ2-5,TGTGCCAGCTCACCTCAAGAGACCCAGTACTTC,CASSPQETQYF
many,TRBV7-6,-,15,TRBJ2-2,TGTGCCAGCAGCCTCGAGGGCCAGAACACCGGGGAGCTGTTTTTT,CASSLEGQNTGELFF
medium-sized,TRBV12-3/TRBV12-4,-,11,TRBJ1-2,TGTGCCAGCAGCTCAGGGGTAGGCTACACCTTC,CASSSGVGYTF
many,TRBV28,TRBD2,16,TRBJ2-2,TGTGCCAGCACCTCCCCCAGCGGGAGCCACACCGGGGAGCTGTTTTTT,CASTSPSGSHTGELFF
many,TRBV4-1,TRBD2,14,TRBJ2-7,TGCGCCAGCAGCCAAGGTGGGGAGGGGTTCGAGCAGTACTTC,CASSQGGEGFEQYF
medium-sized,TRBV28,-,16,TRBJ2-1,TGTGCCAGCAGTCCCAGGGGAGAAGTTAGAAGTTTCTATACTCTATTC,CASSPRGEVRSFYTLF
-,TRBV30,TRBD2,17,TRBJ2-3,TGTGCCTGGAGTGTAAGGACTAGCGGATACCGCACAGATACGCAGTATTTT,CAWSVRTSGYRTDTQYF
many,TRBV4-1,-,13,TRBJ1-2,TGCGCCAGCAGCCGGGAGTACCTCGATGGCTACACCTTC,CASSREYLDGYTF
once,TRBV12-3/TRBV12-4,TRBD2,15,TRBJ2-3,TGTGCCAGCAGTGAGGAGTGGGGGGGAACAGATACTCAGTATTTT,CASSEEWGGTDTQYF
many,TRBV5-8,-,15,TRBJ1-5,TGTGCCAGCAGCTTTCAGGGGCTTGACTATCAGCCCCAGCATTTT,CASSFQGLDYQPQHF
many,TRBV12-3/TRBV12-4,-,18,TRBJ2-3,TGTGCCAGCAGTCCACAGGGGGCTCTAGCGGGGGCAGGAGGTACGCAGTATTTT,CASSPQGALAGAGGTQYF
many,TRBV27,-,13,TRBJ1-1,TGTGCCAGCAGTACATGGGGGGCGTACGAAGCTTTCTTT,CASSTWGAYEAFF
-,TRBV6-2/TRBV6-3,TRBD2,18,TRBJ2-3,TGTGCCAGCAGTGCCGGGACTAGCGGGAGTGGGGTAACAGATACGCAGTATTTT,CASSAGTSGSGVTDTQYF
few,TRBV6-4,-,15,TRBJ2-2,TGTGCCAGCAGTGACTCACCAGGGTCCACCGGGGAGCTGTTTTTT,CASSDSPGSTGELFF
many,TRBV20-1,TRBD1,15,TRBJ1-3,TGCAGTGCTAGCCGGGGGACAGGGTCTGGAAACACCATATATTTT,CSASRGTGSGNTIYF